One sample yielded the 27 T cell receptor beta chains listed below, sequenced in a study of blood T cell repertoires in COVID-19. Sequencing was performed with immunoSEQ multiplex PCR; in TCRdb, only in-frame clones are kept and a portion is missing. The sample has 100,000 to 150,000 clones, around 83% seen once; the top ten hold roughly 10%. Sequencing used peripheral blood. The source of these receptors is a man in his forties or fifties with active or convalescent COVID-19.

The CDR3 sequence: CASSKGQGPNEQYF. The CDR3 DNA follows: TGTGCCAGCAGCAAGGGACAGGGGCCTAACGAGCAGTACTTC. The chain joins TRBV11-1 to TRBJ2-7, with TRBD1 matching over 10 bases. The CDR3 extends over 14 amino acids. V trimming: 5 bases; J trimming: 5 bases; junction bases outside the gene matches: 6. Germline V gene lookup returns CDR1 SGHAT and CDR2 FQDESV (reference sequence). Together with reference TRBV11-1 and TRBJ2-7, the CDR3 gives the full variable domain: EAEVAQSPRYKITEKSQAVAFWCDPISGHATLYWYRQILGQGPELLVQFQDESVVDDSQLPKDRFSAERLKGVDSTLKIQPAELGDSAMYLCASSKGQGPNEQYFGPGTRLTVT.

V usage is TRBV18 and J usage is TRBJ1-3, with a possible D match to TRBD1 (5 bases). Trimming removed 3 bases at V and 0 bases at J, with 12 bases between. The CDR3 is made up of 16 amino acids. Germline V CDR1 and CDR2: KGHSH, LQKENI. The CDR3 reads CASSPGQWNSGNTIYF. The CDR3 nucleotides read TGTGCCAGCTCACCCGGACAATGGAACTCTGGAAACACCATATATTTT.

In nucleotides, the CDR3 is TGTGCCAGCAGCCAGGACGGACGGGGAACCACTGAAGCTTTCTTT. Protein sequence: CASSQDGRGTTEAFF. The chain employs TRBV4-2 and TRBJ1-1, with D uncertain. V dropped 3 bases and J dropped 4 bases, with 15 bases sitting between them. The CDR3 runs 15 residues. Germline CDR1 and CDR2: LGHNA and YNFKEQ.

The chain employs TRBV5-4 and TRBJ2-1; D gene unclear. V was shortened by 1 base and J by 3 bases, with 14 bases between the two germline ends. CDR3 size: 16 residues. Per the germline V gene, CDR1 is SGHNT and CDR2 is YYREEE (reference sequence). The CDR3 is CASSLSPGSGYNEQFF. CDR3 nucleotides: TGTGCCAGCAGCTTGTCCCCAGGCTCTGGCTACAATGAGCAGTTCTTC.

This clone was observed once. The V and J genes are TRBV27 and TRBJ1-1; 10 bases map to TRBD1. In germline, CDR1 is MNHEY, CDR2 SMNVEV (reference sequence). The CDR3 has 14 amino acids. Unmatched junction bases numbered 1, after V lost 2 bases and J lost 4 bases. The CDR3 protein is CASSLRQGATEAFF. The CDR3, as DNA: TGTGCCAGCAGTTTAAGACAGGGGGCCACTGAAGCTTTCTTT.

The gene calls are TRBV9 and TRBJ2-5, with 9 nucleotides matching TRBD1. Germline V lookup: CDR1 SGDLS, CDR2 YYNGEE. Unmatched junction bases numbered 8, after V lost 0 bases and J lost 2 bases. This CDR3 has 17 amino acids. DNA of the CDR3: TGTGCCAGCAGCGTAGCCCTAGGGACAGGGAGTCAAGAGACCCAGTACTTC. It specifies CASSVALGTGSQETQYF.

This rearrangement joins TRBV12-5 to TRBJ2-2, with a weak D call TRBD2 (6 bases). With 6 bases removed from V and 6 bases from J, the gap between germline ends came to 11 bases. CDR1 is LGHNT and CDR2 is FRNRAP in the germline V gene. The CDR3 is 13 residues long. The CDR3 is CASGPRLAGELFF. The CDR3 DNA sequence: TGTGCTAGTGGCCCCAGACTAGCCGGGGAGCTGTTTTTT.

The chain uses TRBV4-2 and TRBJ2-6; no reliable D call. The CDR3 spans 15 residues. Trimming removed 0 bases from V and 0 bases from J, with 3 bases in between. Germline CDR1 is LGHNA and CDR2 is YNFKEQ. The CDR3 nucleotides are TGTGCCAGCAGCCAAGACAGCTCTGGGGCCAACGTCCTGACTTTC. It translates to CASSQDSSGANVLTF.

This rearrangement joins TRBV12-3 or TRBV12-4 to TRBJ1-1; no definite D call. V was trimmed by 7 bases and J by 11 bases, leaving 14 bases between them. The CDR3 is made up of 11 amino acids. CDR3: CASNRGVGAFF. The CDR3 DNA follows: TGTGCCAGCAACCGCGGGGTGGGGGCTTTCTTT.

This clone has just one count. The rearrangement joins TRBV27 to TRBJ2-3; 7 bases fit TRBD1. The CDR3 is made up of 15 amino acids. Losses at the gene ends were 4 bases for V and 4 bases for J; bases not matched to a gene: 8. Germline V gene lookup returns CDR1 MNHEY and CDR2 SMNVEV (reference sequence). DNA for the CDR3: TGTGCCAGCAGTTCACAACAGGGGAGTCCAGATACGCAGTATTTT. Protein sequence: CASSSQQGSPDTQYF.

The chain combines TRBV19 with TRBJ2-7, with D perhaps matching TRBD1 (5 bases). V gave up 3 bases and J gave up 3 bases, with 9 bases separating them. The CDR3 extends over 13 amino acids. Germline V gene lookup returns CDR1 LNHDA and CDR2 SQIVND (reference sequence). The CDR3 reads CASSIDRFYEQYF. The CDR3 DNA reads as TGTGCCAGTAGTATTGACAGATTCTACGAGCAGTACTTC.

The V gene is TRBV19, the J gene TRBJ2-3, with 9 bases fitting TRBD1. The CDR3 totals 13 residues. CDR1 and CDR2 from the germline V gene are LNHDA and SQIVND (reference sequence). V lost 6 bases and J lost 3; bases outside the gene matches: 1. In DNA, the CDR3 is TGTGCCAGTAGGGACAGGGGAACAGATACGCAGTATTTT. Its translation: CASRDRGTDTQYF.

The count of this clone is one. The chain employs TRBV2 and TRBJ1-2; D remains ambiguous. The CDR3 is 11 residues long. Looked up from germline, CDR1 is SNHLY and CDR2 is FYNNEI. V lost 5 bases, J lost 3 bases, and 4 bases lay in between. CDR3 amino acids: CASSQDYGYTF. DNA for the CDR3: TGTGCCAGCAGTCAGGACTATGGCTACACCTTC.

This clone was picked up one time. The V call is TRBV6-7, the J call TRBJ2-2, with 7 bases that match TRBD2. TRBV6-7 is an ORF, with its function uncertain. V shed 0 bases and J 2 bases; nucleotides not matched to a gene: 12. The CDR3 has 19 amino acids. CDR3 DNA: TGTGCCAGCAGTTACTCGAAAGATGCCCTAGCGGAAAACACCGGGGAGCTGTTTTTT. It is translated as CASSYSKDALAENTGELFF.

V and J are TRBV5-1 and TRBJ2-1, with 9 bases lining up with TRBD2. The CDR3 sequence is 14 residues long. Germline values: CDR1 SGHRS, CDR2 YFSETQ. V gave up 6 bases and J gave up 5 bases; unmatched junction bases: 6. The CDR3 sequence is CASINQRGDNEQFF. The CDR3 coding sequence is TGCGCCAGCATTAACCAGCGGGGGGACAATGAGCAGTTCTTC. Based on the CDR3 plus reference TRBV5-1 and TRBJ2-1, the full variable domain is KAGVTQTPRYLIKTRGQQVTLSCSPISGHRSVSWYQQTPGQGLQFLFEYFSETQRNKGNFPGRFSGRQFSNSRSEMNVSTLELGDSALYLCASINQRGDNEQFFGPGTRLTVL.

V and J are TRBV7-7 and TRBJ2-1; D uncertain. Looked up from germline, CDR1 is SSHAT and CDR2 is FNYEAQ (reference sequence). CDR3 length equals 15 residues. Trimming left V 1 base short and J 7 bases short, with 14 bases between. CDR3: CASSLGLGRGNEQFF. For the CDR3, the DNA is TGTGCCAGCAGCTTAGGACTCGGCCGTGGAAATGAGCAGTTCTTC.

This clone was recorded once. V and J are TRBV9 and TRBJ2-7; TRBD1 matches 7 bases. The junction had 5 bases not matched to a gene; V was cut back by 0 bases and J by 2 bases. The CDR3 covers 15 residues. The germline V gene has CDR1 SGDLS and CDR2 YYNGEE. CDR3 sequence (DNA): TGTGCCAGCAGCGTAGCGACAGGGAGTCCCTACGAGCAGTACTTC. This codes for CASSVATGSPYEQYF.

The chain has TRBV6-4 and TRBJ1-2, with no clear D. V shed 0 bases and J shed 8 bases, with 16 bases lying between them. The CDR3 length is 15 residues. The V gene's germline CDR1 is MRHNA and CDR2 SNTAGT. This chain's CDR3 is CASSDSTRPSLGYTF. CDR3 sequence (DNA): TGTGCCAGCAGTGACTCGACAAGGCCTTCCCTAGGCTACACCTTC.

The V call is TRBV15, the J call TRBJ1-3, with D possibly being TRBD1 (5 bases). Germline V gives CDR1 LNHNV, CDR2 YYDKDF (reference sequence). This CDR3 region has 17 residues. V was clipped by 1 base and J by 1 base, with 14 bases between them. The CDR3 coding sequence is TGTGCCACCAGCAGAGGAGTCCTTCAGGGATCTGGAAACACCATATATTTT. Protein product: CATSRGVLQGSGNTIYF.

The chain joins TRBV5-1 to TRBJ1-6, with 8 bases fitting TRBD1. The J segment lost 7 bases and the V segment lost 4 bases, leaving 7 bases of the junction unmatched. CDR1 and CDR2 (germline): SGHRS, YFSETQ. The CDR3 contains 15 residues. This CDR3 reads CASSTWTGKNSPLHF. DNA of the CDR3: TGCGCCAGCAGCACCTGGACAGGGAAGAATTCACCCCTCCACTTT.

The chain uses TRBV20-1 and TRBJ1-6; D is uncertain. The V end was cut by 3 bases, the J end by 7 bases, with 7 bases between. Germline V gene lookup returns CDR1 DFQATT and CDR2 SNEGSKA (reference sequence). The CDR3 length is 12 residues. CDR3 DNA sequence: TGCAGTGCTAGTGGGCAAAATTCACCCCTCCACTTT. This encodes CSASGQNSPLHF.

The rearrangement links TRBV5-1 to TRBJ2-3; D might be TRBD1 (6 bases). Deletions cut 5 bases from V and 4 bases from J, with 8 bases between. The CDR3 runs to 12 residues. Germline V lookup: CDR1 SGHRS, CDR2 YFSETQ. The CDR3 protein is CASRGAADTQYF. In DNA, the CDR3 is TGCGCCAGCAGGGGGGCGGCAGATACGCAGTATTTT.

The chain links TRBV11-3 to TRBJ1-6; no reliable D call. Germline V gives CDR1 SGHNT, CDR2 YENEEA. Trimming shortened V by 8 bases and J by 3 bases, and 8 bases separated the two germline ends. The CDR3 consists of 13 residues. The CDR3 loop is CASQQNYNSPLHF. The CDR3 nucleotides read TGTGCCAGCCAACAGAACTATAATTCACCCCTCCACTTT.

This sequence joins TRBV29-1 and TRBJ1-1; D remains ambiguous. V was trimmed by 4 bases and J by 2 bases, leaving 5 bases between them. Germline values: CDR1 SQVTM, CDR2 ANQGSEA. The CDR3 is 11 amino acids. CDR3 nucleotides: TGCAGCGTTGCCCCAAACACTGAAGCTTTCTTT. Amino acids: CSVAPNTEAFF.

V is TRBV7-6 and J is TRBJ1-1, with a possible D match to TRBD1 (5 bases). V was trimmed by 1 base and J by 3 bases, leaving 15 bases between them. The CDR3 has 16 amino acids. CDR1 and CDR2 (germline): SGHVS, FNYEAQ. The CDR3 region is CASSLGAGKGYTEAFF. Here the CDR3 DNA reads TGTGCCAGCAGCTTAGGGGCAGGGAAGGGGTACACTGAAGCTTTCTTT. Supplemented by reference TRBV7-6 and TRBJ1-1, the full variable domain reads GAGVSQSPRYKVTKRGQDVALRCDPISGHVSLYWYRQALGQGPEFLTYFNYEAQQDKSGLPNDRFSAERPEGSISTLTIQRTEQRDSAMYRCASSLGAGKGYTEAFFGQGTRLTVV.

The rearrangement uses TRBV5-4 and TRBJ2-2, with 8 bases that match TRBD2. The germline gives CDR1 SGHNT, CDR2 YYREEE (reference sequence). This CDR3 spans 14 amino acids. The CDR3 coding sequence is TGTGCAACCCAGAGCGGGGGGAACACCGGGGAGCTGTTTTTT. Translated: CATQSGGNTGELFF.

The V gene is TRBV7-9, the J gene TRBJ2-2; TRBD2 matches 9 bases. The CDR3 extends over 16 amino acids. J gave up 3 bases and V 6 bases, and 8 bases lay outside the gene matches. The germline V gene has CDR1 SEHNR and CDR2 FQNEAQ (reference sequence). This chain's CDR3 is CASRSGGGADTGELFF. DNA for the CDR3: TGTGCCAGCAGAAGTGGCGGGGGGGCCGACACCGGGGAGCTGTTTTTT. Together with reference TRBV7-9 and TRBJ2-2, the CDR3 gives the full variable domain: DTGVSQNPRHKITKRGQNVTFRCDPISEHNRLYWYRQTLGQGPEFLTYFQNEAQLEKSRLLSDRFSAERPKGSFSTLEIQRTEQGDSAMYLCASRSGGGADTGELFFGEGSRLTVL.